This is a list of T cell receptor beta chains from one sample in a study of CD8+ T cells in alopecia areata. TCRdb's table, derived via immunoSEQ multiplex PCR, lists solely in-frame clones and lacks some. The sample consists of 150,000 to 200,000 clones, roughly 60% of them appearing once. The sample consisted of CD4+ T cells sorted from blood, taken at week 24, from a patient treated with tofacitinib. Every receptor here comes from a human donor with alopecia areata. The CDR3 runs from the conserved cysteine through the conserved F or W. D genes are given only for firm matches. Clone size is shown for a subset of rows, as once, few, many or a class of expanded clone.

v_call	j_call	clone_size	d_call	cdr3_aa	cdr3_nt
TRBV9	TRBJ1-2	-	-	CASSVGQGYGYTF	TGTGCCAGCAGCGTAGGCCAGGGCTATGGCTACACCTTC
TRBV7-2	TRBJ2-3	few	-	CASSLRTDTQYF	TGTGCCAGCAGCTTACGCACAGATACGCAGTATTTT
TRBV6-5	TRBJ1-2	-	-	CASSYSKTGTYGYTF	TGTGCCAGCAGTTACTCTAAGACAGGAACCTATGGCTACACCTTC
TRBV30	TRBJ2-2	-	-	CAWSARGRGGELFF	TGTGCCTGGAGTGCAAGAGGACGGGGCGGGGAGCTGTTTTTT
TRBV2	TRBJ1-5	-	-	CASSVARNNQPQHF	TGTGCCAGCTCAGTGGCCAGGAACAATCAGCCCCAGCATTTT
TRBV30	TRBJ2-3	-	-	CACLTAASTDTQYF	TGTGCCTGCCTGACAGCGGCTAGCACAGATACGCAGTATTTT
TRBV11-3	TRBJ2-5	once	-	CASSSPGPQETQYF	TGTGCCAGCAGCTCACCGGGACCCCAAGAGACCCAGTACTTC
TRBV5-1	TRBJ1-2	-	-	CASSDDSPANYGYTF	TGCGCCAGCAGCGATGACAGCCCAGCTAACTATGGCTACACCTTC
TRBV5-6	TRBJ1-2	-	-	CASSLPGSTYGYTF	TGTGCCAGCAGCTTACCAGGGTCAACTTATGGCTACACCTTC
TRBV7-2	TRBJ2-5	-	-	CASSLVLETQYF	TGTGCCAGCAGCTTAGTTTTGGAGACCCAGTACTTC
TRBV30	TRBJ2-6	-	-	CAWSATGSTGANVLTF	TGTGCCTGGAGTGCCACAGGTTCGACTGGGGCCAACGTCCTGACTTTC
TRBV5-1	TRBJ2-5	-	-	CASSQGQETQYF	TGCGCCAGCAGCCAGGGACAAGAGACCCAGTACTTC
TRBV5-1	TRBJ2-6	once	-	CASSLTTSLSGANVLTF	TGCGCCAGCAGCTTGACAACTTCCCTCTCTGGGGCCAACGTCCTGACTTTC
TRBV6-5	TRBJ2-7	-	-	CASSSGGGRQQYF	TGTGCCAGCAGTTCAGGGGGGGGCCGTCAGCAGTACTTC
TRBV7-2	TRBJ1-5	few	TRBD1	CASSLGWRQGNQPQHF	TGTGCCAGCAGCTTAGGGTGGCGACAGGGAAATCAGCCCCAGCATTTT
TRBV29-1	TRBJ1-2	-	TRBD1	CSVGDRGRAYNYGYTF	TGCAGCGTGGGGGACAGGGGCCGCGCGTATAACTATGGCTACACCTTC
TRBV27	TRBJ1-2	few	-	CASRDWTGYGYTF	TGTGCCAGCAGAGATTGGACCGGCTATGGCTACACCTTC
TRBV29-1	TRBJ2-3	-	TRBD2	CSVRTSGGYTDTQYF	TGCAGCGTCCGGACTAGCGGGGGGTACACAGATACGCAGTATTTT
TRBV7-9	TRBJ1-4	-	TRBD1	CASSLNRGTNEKLFF	TGTGCCAGCAGCCTAAACAGGGGAACTAATGAAAAACTGTTTTTT
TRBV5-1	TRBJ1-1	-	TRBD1	CASSSNPRTGGNLNTEAFF	TGCGCCAGCAGCTCAAACCCTAGGACAGGGGGCAACCTTAACACTGAAGCTTTCTTT
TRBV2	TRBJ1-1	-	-	CASSSLQNTEAFF	TGTGCCAGCTCAAGTCTCCAGAACACTGAAGCTTTCTTT
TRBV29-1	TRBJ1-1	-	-	CSVWTATTEAFF	TGCAGCGTGTGGACAGCGACCACTGAAGCTTTCTTT
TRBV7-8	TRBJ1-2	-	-	CASSSPEGNHGYTF	TGTGCCAGCAGCTCACCTGAGGGGAACCATGGCTACACCTTC
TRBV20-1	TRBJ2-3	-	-	CSAGSLDTQYF	TGCAGTGCTGGGTCCCTGGATACGCAGTATTTT
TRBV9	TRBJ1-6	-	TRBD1	CASSAQGVGSPLHF	TGTGCCAGCAGCGCCCAGGGGGTTGGTTCACCCCTCCACTTT
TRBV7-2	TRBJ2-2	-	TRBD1	CASSPRDRSTGELFF	TGTGCCAGCAGCCCCAGGGACAGGTCCACCGGGGAGCTGTTTTTT
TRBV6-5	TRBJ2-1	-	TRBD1	CASITGVGEQFF	TGTGCCAGCATTACAGGGGTCGGCGAGCAGTTCTTC
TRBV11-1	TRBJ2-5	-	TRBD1	CASRRPGQGDGETQYF	TGTGCCAGCAGGAGGCCGGGACAGGGGGATGGAGAGACCCAGTACTTC
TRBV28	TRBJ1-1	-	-	CASSLSPGPGTEAFF	TGTGCCAGCAGTTTATCTCCAGGCCCTGGCACTGAAGCTTTCTTT
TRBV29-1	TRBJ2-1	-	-	CSADSYNEQFF	TGCAGCGCGGACTCCTACAATGAGCAGTTCTTC
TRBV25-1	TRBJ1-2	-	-	CASSESGRVYGYTF	TGTGCCAGCAGTGAATCGGGTCGAGTATATGGCTACACCTTC